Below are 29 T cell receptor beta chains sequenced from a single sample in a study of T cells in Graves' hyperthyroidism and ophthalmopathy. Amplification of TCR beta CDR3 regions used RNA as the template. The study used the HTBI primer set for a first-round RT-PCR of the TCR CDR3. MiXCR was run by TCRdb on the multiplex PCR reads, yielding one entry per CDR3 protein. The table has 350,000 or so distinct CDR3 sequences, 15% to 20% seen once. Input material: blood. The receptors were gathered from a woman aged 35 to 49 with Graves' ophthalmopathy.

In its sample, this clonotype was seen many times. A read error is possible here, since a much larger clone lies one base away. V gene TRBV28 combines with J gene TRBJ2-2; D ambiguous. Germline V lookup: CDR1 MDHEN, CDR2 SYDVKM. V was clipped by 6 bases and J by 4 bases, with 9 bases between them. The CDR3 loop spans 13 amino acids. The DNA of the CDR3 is TGTGCCAGCAGCTACCGATTCACCGGGGAGCTGTTTTTT. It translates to CASSYRFTGELFF.

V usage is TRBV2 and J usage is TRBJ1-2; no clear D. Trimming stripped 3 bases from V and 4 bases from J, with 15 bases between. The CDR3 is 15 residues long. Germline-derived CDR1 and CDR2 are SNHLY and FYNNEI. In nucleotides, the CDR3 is TGTGCCAGCAGTGACCTAGCAGCGAGCAGCTATGGCTACACCTTC. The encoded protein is CASSDLAASSYGYTF.

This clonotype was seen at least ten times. The CDR3 loop reads CASSPPGQLKYF. CDR3 in DNA: TGTGCCAGTAGCCCTCCGGGACAGCTGAAGTACTTC. The V call is TRBV11-2, the J call TRBJ2-7; the match to TRBD1 covers 7 bases. This CDR3 has 12 amino acids. The ends lost 9 bases at V and 11 bases at J; junction bases unmatched: 13. Germline CDR1 is SGHAT and CDR2 is FQNNGV.

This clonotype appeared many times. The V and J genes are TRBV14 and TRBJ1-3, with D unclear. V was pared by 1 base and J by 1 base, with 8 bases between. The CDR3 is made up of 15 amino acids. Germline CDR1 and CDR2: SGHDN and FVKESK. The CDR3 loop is CASSQVAVSGNTIYF. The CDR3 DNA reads TGTGCCAGCAGCCAAGTTGCCGTATCTGGAAACACCATATATTTT.

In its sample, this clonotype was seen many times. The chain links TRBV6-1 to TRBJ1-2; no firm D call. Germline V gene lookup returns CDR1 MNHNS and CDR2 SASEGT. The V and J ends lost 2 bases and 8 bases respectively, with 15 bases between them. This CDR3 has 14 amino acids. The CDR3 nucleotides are TGTGCCAGCAGTGAAACCGGTAGGGTCTACGGCTACACCTTC. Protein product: CASSETGRVYGYTF.

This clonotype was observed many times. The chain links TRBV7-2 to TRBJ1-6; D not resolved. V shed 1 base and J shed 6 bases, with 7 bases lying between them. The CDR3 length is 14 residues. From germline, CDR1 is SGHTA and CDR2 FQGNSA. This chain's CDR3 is CASSLGGLNSPLHF. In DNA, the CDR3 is TGTGCCAGCAGCTTAGGTGGCCTTAATTCACCCCTCCACTTT.

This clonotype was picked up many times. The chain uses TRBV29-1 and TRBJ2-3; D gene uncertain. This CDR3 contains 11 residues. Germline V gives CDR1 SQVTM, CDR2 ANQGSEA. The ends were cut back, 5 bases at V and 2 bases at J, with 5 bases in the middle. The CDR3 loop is CSVSHTDTQYF. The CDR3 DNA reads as TGCAGCGTTTCCCACACAGATACGCAGTATTTT.

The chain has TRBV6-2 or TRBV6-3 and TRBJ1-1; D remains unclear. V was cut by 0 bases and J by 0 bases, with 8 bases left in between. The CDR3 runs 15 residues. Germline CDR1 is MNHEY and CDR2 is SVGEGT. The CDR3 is CASSYSSVLNTEAFF. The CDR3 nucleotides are TGTGCCAGCAGTTACTCGTCGGTTCTGAACACTGAAGCTTTCTTT.

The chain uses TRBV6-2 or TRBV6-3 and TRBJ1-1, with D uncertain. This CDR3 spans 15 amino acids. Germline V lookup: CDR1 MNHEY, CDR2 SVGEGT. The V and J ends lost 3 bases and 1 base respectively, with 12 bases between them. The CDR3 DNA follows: TGTGCCAGCAGTTATCGGTCGGCAGGGAACACTGAAGCTTTCTTT. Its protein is CASSYRSAGNTEAFF.

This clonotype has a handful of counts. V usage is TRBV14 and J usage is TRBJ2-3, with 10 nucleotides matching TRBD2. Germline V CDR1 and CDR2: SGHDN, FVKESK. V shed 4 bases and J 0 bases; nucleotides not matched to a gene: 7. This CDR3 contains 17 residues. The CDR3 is CASSLDLAGASTDTQYF. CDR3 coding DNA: TGTGCCAGCAGCCTAGATCTAGCGGGAGCGAGCACAGATACGCAGTATTTT.

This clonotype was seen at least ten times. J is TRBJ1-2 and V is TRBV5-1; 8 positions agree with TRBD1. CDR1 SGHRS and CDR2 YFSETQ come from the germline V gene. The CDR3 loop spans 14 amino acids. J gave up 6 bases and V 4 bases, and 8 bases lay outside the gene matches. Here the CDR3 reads CASSPRGQGNGYTF. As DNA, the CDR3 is TGCGCCAGCAGCCCAAGAGGACAGGGCAATGGCTACACCTTC.

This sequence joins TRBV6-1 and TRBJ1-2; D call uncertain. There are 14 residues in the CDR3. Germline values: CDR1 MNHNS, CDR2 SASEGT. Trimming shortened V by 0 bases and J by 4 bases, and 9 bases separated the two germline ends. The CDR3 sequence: CASSEARSTYGYTF. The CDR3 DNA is TGTGCCAGCAGTGAAGCGCGAAGCACCTATGGCTACACCTTC.

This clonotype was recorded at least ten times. The CDR3 spells CASSLDRDGGELFF. CDR3 in DNA: TGTGCCAGTAGTCTCGACAGGGATGGCGGGGAGCTGTTTTTT. V usage is TRBV19 and J usage is TRBJ2-2; 7 bases fit TRBD1. The CDR3 runs 14 residues. Germline V gene data show CDR1 as LNHDA and CDR2 as SQIVND (reference sequence). The V segment lost 5 bases and the J segment 7 bases; nucleotides outside the gene matches: 7.

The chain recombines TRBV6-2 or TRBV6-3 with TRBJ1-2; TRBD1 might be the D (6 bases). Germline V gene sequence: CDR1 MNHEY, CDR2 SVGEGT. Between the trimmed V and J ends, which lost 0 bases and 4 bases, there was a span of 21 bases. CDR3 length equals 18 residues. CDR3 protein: CASSYSKALGHFFYGYTF. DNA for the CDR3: TGTGCCAGCAGTTACTCGAAGGCGTTGGGACATTTTTTCTATGGCTACACCTTC.

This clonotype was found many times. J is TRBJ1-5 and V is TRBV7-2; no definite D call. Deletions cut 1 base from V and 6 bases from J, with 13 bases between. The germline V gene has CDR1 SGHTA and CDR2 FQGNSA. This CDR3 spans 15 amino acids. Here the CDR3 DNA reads TGTGCCAGCAGCTTAGAAGGGAAGCGGGGTCAGCCCCAGCATTTT. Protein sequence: CASSLEGKRGQPQHF.

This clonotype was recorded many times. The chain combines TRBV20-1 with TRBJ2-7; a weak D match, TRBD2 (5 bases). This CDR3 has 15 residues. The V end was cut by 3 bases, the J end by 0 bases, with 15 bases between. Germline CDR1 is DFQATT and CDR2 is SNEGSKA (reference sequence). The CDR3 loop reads CSASNSRDSSYEQYF. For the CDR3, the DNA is TGCAGTGCTAGTAATTCTCGGGATAGCTCCTACGAGCAGTACTTC.

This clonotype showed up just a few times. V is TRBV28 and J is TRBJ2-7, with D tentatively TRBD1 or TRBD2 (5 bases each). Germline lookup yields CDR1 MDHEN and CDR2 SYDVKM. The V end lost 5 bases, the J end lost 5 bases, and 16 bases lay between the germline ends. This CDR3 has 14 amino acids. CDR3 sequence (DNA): TGTGCCAGCAGTCCCCGAGGGGCCGGGGACGAGCAGTACTTC. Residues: CASSPRGAGDEQYF.

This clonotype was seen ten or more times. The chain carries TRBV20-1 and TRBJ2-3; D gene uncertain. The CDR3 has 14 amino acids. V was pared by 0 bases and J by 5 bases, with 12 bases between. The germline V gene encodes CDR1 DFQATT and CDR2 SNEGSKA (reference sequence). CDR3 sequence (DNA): TGCAGTGCTAGAGATTTAGAGGTGGAAGATACGCAGTATTTT. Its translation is CSARDLEVEDTQYF.

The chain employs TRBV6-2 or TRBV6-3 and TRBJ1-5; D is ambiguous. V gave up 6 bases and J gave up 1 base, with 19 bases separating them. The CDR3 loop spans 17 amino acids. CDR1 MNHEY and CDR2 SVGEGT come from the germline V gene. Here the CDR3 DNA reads TGTGCCAGCAGAAAAGGAACGCGGGGAGCGAGCAATCAGCCCCAGCATTTT. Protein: CASRKGTRGASNQPQHF.

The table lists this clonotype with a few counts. Here the CDR3 reads CASSADSTFTEAFF. The CDR3 DNA reads TGTGCCAGCAGTGCAGACAGTACGTTCACTGAAGCTTTCTTT. This sequence joins TRBV7-2 and TRBJ1-1; the D gene is possibly TRBD1 (5 bases). V was trimmed by 6 bases and J by 4 bases, leaving 15 bases between them. This CDR3 region has 14 residues. Looked up from germline, CDR1 is SGHTA and CDR2 is FQGNSA. Based on the CDR3 plus reference TRBV7-2 and TRBJ1-1, the full variable domain is GAGVSQSPSNKVTEKGKDVELRCDPISGHTALYWYRQSLGQGLEFLIYFQGNSAPDKSGLPSDRFSAERTGGSVSTLTIQRTQQEDSAVYLCASSADSTFTEAFFGQGTRLTVV.

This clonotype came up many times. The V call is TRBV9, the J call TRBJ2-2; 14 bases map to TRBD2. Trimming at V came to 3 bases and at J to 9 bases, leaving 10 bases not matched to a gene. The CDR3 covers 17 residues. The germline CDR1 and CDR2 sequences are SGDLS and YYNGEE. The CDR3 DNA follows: TGTGCCAGCAGCGCTAGACTAGCGGGAGGGCCAACCCGGGAGCTGTTTTTT. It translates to CASSARLAGGPTRELFF.

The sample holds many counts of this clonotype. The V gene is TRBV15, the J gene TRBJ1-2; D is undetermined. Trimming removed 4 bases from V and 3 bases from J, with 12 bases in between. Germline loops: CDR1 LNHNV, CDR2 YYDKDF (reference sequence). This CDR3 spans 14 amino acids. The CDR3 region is CATSIGKFDYGYTF. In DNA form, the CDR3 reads TGTGCCACCAGCATTGGGAAATTTGACTATGGCTACACCTTC. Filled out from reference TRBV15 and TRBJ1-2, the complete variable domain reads DAMVIQNPRYQVTQFGKPVTLSCSQTLNHNVMYWYQQKSSQAPKLLFHYYDKDFNNEADTPDNFQSRRPNTSFCFLDIRSPGLGDTAMYLCATSIGKFDYGYTFGSGTRLTVV.

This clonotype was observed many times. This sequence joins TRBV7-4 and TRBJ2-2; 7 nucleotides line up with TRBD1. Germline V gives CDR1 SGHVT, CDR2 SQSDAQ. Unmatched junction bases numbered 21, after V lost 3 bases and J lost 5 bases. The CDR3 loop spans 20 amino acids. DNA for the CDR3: TGTGCCAGCAGCTTTTCTCTTCCTTTCGACAGGGAAGAGTGGACCGGGGAGCTGTTTTTT. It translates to CASSFSLPFDREEWTGELFF. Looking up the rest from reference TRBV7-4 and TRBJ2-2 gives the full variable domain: GAGVSQSPRYKVAKRGRDVALRCDSISGHVTLYWYRQTLGQGSEVLTYSQSDAQRDKSGRPSGRFSAERPERSVSTLKIQRTEQGDSAVYLCASSFSLPFDREEWTGELFFGEGSRLTVL.

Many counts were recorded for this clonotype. CDR3 sequence: CASSIGLNDGNQPQHF. Written as DNA, the CDR3 is TGCGCCAGCAGCATAGGACTCAACGATGGCAATCAGCCCCAGCATTTT. The rearrangement joins TRBV5-1 to TRBJ1-5, with D hard to call. The CDR3 spans 16 residues. Germline V gives CDR1 SGHRS, CDR2 YFSETQ. With 4 bases removed from V and 2 bases from J, the gap between germline ends came to 16 bases.

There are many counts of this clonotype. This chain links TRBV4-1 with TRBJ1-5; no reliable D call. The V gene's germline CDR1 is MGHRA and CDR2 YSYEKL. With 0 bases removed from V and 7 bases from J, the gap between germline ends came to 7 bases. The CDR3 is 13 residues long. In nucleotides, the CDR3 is TGCGCCAGCAGCCAAGATTTACACCAGCCCCAGCATTTT. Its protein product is CASSQDLHQPQHF.

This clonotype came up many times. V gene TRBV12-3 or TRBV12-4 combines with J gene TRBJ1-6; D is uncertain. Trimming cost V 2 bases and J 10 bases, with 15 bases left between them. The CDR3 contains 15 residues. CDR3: CASSLTAGRESPLHF. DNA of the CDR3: TGTGCCAGCAGTTTAACCGCCGGGAGGGAGTCACCCCTCCACTTT.

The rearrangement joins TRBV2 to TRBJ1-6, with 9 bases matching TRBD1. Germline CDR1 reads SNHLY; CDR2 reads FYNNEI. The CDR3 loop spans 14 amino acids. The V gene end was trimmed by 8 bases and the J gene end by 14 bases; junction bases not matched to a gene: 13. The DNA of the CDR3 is TGTGCCAGCTGTAGCAGGACAGGGGACTCATCCCTCCACTTT. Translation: CASCSRTGDSSLHF.

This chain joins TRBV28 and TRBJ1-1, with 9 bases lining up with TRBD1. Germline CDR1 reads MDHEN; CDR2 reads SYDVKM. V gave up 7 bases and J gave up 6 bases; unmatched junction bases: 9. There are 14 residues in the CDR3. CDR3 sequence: CASITGGSSAEAFF. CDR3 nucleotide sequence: TGTGCCAGCATCACAGGGGGCTCGTCGGCTGAAGCTTTCTTT.

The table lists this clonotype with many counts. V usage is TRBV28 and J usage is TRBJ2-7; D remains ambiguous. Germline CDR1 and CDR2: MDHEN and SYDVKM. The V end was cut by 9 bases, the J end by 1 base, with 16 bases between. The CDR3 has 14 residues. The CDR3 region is CASYPMGRSYEQYF. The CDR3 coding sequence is TGTGCCAGTTACCCCATGGGTAGGTCCTACGAGCAGTACTTC.